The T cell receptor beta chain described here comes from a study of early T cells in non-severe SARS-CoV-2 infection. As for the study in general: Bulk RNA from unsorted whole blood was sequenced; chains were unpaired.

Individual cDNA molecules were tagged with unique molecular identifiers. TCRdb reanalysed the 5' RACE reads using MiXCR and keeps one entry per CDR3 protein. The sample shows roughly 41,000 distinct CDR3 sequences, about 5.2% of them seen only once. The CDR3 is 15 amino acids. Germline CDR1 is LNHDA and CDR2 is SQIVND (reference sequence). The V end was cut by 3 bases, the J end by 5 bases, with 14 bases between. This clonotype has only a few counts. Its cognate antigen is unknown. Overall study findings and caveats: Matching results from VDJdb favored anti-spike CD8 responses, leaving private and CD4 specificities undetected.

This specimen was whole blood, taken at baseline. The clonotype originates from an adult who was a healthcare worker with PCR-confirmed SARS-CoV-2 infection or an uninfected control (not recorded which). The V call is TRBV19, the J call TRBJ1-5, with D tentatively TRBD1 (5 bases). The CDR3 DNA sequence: TGTGCCAGTAGTATGGTGGCGCAGGGCGATCAGCCCCAGCATTTT. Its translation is CASSMVAQGDQPQHF.